Shown below are 27 T cell receptor beta chains from a single sample sequenced in a study of T-cell memory formation after mild COVID-19. In TCRdb, the 5' RACE reads were re-called with MiXCR into one record per CDR3 protein. Of hundreds of thousands of distinct CDR3 sequences listed, roughly 17% are singletons. The sequencing input was PBMCs or a T cell subset sorted from them (not recorded which). The receptors come from an adult woman who had mild COVID-19 (a few samples of this study predate the infection). Cell type and time point are not known.

This clonotype was counted between two and nine times. The CDR3 nucleotides are TGTGCCAGCAGCCAAAGGAGAGGGGGGGACGGCATGAACACTGAAGCTTTCTTT. Translation gives CASSQRRGGDGMNTEAFF. This chain uses TRBV3-1 with TRBJ1-1; D might be TRBD1 (6 bases). Per germline, CDR1 LGHDT and CDR2 YNNKEL (reference sequence). There are 18 residues in the CDR3. Trimming took off 2 bases at V and 0 bases at J, with 19 bases between the two ends.

This rearrangement joins TRBV7-9 to TRBJ2-6; TRBD1 matches at 7 bases. Germline V gene lookup returns CDR1 SEHNR and CDR2 FQNEAQ (reference sequence). The CDR3 covers 19 residues. J lost 2 bases, V lost 1 base, and 11 bases had no gene match. The CDR3 region has the DNA TGTGCCAGCAGCTTAGGCCGCATAGGGGGCGATCCTGGGGCCAACGTCCTGACTTTC. It codes for CASSLGRIGGDPGANVLTF. The full variable domain, with the rest looked up from reference TRBV7-9 and TRBJ2-6, is DTGVSQNPRHKITKRGQNVTFRCDPISEHNRLYWYRQTLGQGPEFLTYFQNEAQLEKSRLLSDRFSAERPKGSFSTLEIQRTEQGDSAMYLCASSLGRIGGDPGANVLTFGAGSRLTVL.

The chain links TRBV4-1 to TRBJ1-2; D perhaps matches TRBD1 (6 bases). With 4 bases removed from V and 8 bases from J, the gap between germline ends came to 17 bases. Looked up from germline, CDR1 is MGHRA and CDR2 is YSYEKL. CDR3 length equals 14 residues. CDR3 residues: CASSRTGSDRGYTF. The CDR3 region has the DNA TGCGCCAGCAGCCGAACAGGGTCAGACCGCGGCTACACCTTC.

The chain links TRBV3-1 to TRBJ2-3; 7 nucleotides agree with TRBD2. Germline CDR1 LGHDT, CDR2 YNNKEL (reference sequence). The CDR3 is 16 residues long. The trim removed 0 bases at V and 2 bases at J, leaving 5 bases unmatched. The CDR3 sequence is CASSQDTGGTTDTQYF. In DNA form, the CDR3 reads TGTGCCAGCAGCCAAGATACGGGAGGCACCACAGATACGCAGTATTTT.

The rearrangement uses TRBV5-1 and TRBJ2-7; D remains ambiguous. Germline V lookup: CDR1 SGHRS, CDR2 YFSETQ. V shed 7 bases and J shed 1 base, with 18 bases lying between them. The CDR3 runs 15 residues. The CDR3: CASGGLGQGSYEQYF. CDR3 nucleotides: TGCGCCAGCGGCGGTCTAGGTCAAGGATCCTACGAGCAGTACTTC.

The chain uses TRBV7-2 and TRBJ2-7, with TRBD2 identical over 10 bases. Germline-derived CDR1 and CDR2 are SGHTA and FQGNSA. The trim removed 6 bases at V and 7 bases at J, leaving 15 bases unmatched. The CDR3 contains 16 residues. CDR3 in amino acids: CASSPRGLAGVQEQYF. The CDR3 nucleotides read TGTGCCAGCAGTCCAAGGGGTCTAGCGGGAGTACAAGAGCAGTACTTC.

At least ten counts were recorded for this clonotype. V usage is TRBV29-1 and J usage is TRBJ2-7; D tentatively reads TRBD1 or TRBD2 (6 bases each). There are 16 residues in the CDR3. Trimming left V 2 bases short and J 3 bases short, with 20 bases between. Germline V CDR1 and CDR2: SQVTM, ANQGSEA. In DNA form, the CDR3 reads TGCAGCGTTGAACCCGGCTGGGGGGCGAATAGCTACGAGCAGTACTTC. Its translation is CSVEPGWGANSYEQYF.

V gene TRBV6-1 combines with J gene TRBJ1-1; 8 bases align to TRBD1. Germline CDR1 MNHNS, CDR2 SASEGT. J gave up 1 base and V 7 bases, and 5 bases lay outside the gene matches. The CDR3 runs 14 residues. The CDR3 sequence: CASMGQAKNTEAFF. In nucleotides, the CDR3 is TGTGCCAGCATGGGACAGGCGAAGAACACTGAAGCTTTCTTT.

The rearrangement links TRBV6-2 or TRBV6-3 to TRBJ2-7; 8 nucleotides agree with TRBD1. The V gene's germline CDR1 is MNHEY and CDR2 SVGEGT. CDR3 size: 13 residues. The ends lost 6 bases at V and 2 bases at J; junction bases unmatched: 3. The CDR3 nucleotides read TGTGCCAGCAGACCGGGACAGGCCTACGAGCAGTACTTC. It encodes CASRPGQAYEQYF.

This clonotype was seen many times. The rearrangement joins TRBV7-9 to TRBJ2-1; the D is unclear. Per the germline V gene, CDR1 is SEHNR and CDR2 is FQNEAQ (reference sequence). With 0 bases removed from V and 3 bases from J, the gap between germline ends came to 6 bases. There are 14 residues in the CDR3. The CDR3 loop reads CASSLAGYYNEQFF. In DNA, the CDR3 is TGTGCCAGCAGCTTAGCGGGATACTACAATGAGCAGTTCTTC.

This clonotype appeared a few times. The V call is TRBV6-6, the J call TRBJ1-3; TRBD1 might be the D (6 bases). The germline V gene has CDR1 MNHNY and CDR2 SVGAGI (reference sequence). V shed 4 bases and J shed 3 bases, with 13 bases lying between them. The length of the CDR3 is 15 residues. CDR3 sequence: CASSSGTIGGNTIYF. The CDR3 coding sequence is TGTGCCAGCAGTTCCGGGACAATAGGTGGAAACACCATATATTTT.

This clonotype was counted between two and nine times. This sequence joins TRBV6-1 and TRBJ1-1; 7 bases agree with TRBD1. The germline V gene has CDR1 MNHNS and CDR2 SASEGT. CDR3 length equals 13 residues. V lost 6 bases and J lost 7; bases outside the gene matches: 8. Written as DNA, the CDR3 is TGTGCCAGCAGAGGACAGGAGTTTAGTGAAGCTTTCTTT. It yields the protein CASRGQEFSEAFF.

V and J are TRBV5-6 and TRBJ2-2; D not certain. Germline assignment: CDR1 SGHDT and CDR2 YYEEEE. V was trimmed by 6 bases and J by 1 base, leaving 7 bases between them. The CDR3 runs 13 residues. CDR3 amino acids: CASTTLNTGELFF. In DNA, the CDR3 is TGTGCCAGCACTACCTTGAACACCGGGGAGCTGTTTTTT.

A few counts support this clonotype. V is TRBV4-1 and J is TRBJ2-2; possibly TRBD2 for D (7 bases). The germline V gene has CDR1 MGHRA and CDR2 YSYEKL. The CDR3 extends over 15 amino acids. The germline V and J ends were trimmed by 1 base and 6 bases, with 12 bases remaining between them. CDR3 sequence: CASSQGGGSAGELFF. The CDR3 DNA reads TGCGCCAGCAGCCAAGGGGGGGGCTCGGCCGGGGAGCTGTTTTTT.

The V call is TRBV7-9, the J call TRBJ2-3, with 9 bases identical to TRBD1. With 4 bases clipped from V and 3 bases from J, the junction kept 5 bases outside the gene matches. Germline CDR1 and CDR2: SEHNR and FQNEAQ (reference sequence). This CDR3 contains 15 residues. The CDR3 sequence: CASSYRGHYTDTQYF. CDR3 sequence (DNA): TGTGCCAGCAGCTACAGGGGGCACTATACAGATACGCAGTATTTT. The variable domain in full, with the rest retrieved from reference TRBV7-9 and TRBJ2-3, is DTGVSQNPRHKITKRGQNVTFRCDPISEHNRLYWYRQTLGQGPEFLTYFQNEAQLEKSRLLSDRFSAERPKGSFSTLEIQRTEQGDSAMYLCASSYRGHYTDTQYFGPGTRLTVL.

This clonotype was observed a handful of times. V and J are TRBV2 and TRBJ2-5, with D perhaps TRBD1 (6 bases). Trimming cost V 6 bases and J 4 bases, with 15 bases left between them. CDR3 length equals 14 residues. The V gene's germline CDR1 is SNHLY and CDR2 FYNNEI. The CDR3 DNA sequence: TGTGCCAGCAGCGACGGACAGCCAGGAGAGACCCAGTACTTC. Translated: CASSDGQPGETQYF.

The CDR3 region has the DNA TGTGCCAGCAGCACCGGCGACAGGGGGATAGGCGAGCAGTACTTC. Protein product: CASSTGDRGIGEQYF. The rearrangement uses TRBV21-1 and TRBJ2-7; the table's D call TRBD1 went unverified against the DNA. TRBV21-1 constitutes a pseudogene. The CDR3 is 15 residues long.

This chain uses TRBV14 with TRBJ1-1, with D perhaps matching TRBD1 (5 bases). The germline V gene has CDR1 SGHDN and CDR2 FVKESK. The length of the CDR3 is 12 residues. The V end was cut by 6 bases, the J end by 13 bases, with 18 bases between. The CDR3 is CASSLGGKKDFF. DNA for the CDR3: TGTGCCAGCAGTCTCGGGGGGAAGAAGGATTTCTTT.

This chain connects TRBV7-8 to TRBJ1-5; D gene ambiguous. Trimming shortened V by 0 bases and J by 0 bases, and 9 bases separated the two germline ends. Germline CDR1 reads SGHVS; CDR2 reads FQNEAQ. CDR3 length equals 16 residues. As DNA, the CDR3 is TGTGCCAGCAGCTTAGCGACGGGCTATAGCAATCAGCCCCAGCATTTT. The encoded protein is CASSLATGYSNQPQHF.

In its sample, this clonotype was seen a few times. V usage is TRBV12-3 or TRBV12-4 and J usage is TRBJ2-7; 7 nucleotides align to TRBD1. Unmatched junction bases numbered 9, after V lost 4 bases and J lost 3 bases. The CDR3 runs 15 residues. The CDR3 reads CASSSETGILYEQYF. In DNA form, the CDR3 reads TGTGCCAGCAGTTCCGAGACAGGGATACTCTACGAGCAGTACTTC.

There are a few counts of this clonotype. V gene TRBV7-9 combines with J gene TRBJ2-1; 14 nucleotides match TRBD2. The CDR3 has 14 residues. The V segment lost 8 bases and the J segment 5 bases; nucleotides outside the gene matches: 2. The germline gives CDR1 SEHNR, CDR2 FQNEAQ (reference sequence). The DNA for the CDR3 is TGTGCCAGCCAGGGACTAGCGGGAGACAATGAGCAGTTCTTC. The encoded protein is CASQGLAGDNEQFF.

This chain connects TRBV6-1 to TRBJ2-7; D perhaps matches TRBD1 (6 bases). The CDR3 is 14 amino acids. The V end was cut by 4 bases, the J end by 0 bases, with 10 bases between. Germline CDR1 is MNHNS and CDR2 is SASEGT. The CDR3 DNA follows: TGTGCCAGCAGTGCTCAGGACAGCTCCTACGAGCAGTACTTC. Amino acid sequence: CASSAQDSSYEQYF.

This clonotype has only a few counts. The V and J genes are TRBV11-2 and TRBJ2-3, with 9 bases aligning to TRBD2. J gave up 3 bases and V 5 bases, and 12 bases lay outside the gene matches. This CDR3 comprises 17 residues. In germline, CDR1 is SGHAT, CDR2 FQNNGV. The CDR3 nucleotides read TGTGCCAGCAGCGCATCGCAGCGGGGGGCAGGGACAGATACGCAGTATTTT. As protein: CASSASQRGAGTDTQYF.

The CDR3 is CASSQDSDSDYEQYF. The DNA for the CDR3 is TGTGCCAGCAGCCAAGATAGCGACTCCGACTACGAGCAGTACTTC. The rearrangement joins TRBV4-2 to TRBJ2-7; tentative D call: TRBD2 (5 bases). Germline loops: CDR1 LGHNA, CDR2 YNFKEQ. V lost 0 bases and J lost 3, with 12 bases in between. The CDR3 runs to 15 residues.

This clonotype was seen a handful of times. This chain links TRBV5-1 with TRBJ2-5, with 10 bases matching TRBD1. The germline CDR1 and CDR2 sequences are SGHRS and YFSETQ. The CDR3 has 17 residues. V trimming: 4 bases; J trimming: 2 bases; junction bases outside the gene matches: 11. CDR3 bases: TGCGCCAGCAGCACGGACAGGGGGAGGATTTGGCAAGAGACCCAGTACTTC. It yields the protein CASSTDRGRIWQETQYF. Full variable domain (missing parts from reference TRBV5-1 and TRBJ2-5): KAGVTQTPRYLIKTRGQQVTLSCSPISGHRSVSWYQQTPGQGLQFLFEYFSETQRNKGNFPGRFSGRQFSNSRSEMNVSTLELGDSALYLCASSTDRGRIWQETQYFGPGTRLLVL.

This clonotype was counted between two and nine times. This chain uses TRBV27 with TRBJ2-1; D possibly corresponds to TRBD2 (6 bases). Trimming took off 8 bases at V and 6 bases at J, with 17 bases between the two ends. The CDR3 sequence is 14 residues long. Looked up from germline, CDR1 is MNHEY and CDR2 is SMNVEV (reference sequence). The CDR3 bases are TGTGCCAGCTCCCCCGGGACTTTAGGCAATGAGCAGTTCTTC. Translated, it gives CASSPGTLGNEQFF.

This clonotype occurred many times. The genes are TRBV12-3 or TRBV12-4 and TRBJ2-3, with a weak D call TRBD1 (5 bases). This CDR3 has 14 residues. The V end was cut by 1 base, the J end by 2 bases, with 7 bases between. CDR3 protein: CASSLGGYTDTQYF. CDR3 DNA sequence: TGTGCCAGCAGTTTAGGGGGCTACACAGATACGCAGTATTTT.